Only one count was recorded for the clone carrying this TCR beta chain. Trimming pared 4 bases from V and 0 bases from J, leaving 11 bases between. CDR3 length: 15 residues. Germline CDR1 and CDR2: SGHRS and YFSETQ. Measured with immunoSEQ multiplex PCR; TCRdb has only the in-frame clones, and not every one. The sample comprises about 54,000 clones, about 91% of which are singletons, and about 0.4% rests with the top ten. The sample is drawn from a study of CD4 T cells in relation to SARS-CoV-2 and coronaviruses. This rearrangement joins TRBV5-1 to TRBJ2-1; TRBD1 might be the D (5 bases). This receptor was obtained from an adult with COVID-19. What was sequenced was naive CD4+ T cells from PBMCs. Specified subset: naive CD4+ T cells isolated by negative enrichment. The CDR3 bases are TGCGCCAGCAGCCGGACATCGAGCTCCTACAATGAGCAGTTCTTC. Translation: CASSRTSSSYNEQFF.